The clone carrying this T cell receptor beta chain is categorized as medium-sized (0.01 to 0.1%). Antigen specificity is unknown. This sample also contains other DNA sequences that code for the same CDR3. This record comes from a study of radiation and T cells in renal cell carcinoma. Study-wide results and caveats: Only small tumor regions of about 1 g were sampled. Top 100 clonotypes averaged around 50% in irradiated versus around 45% in nephrectomy-only tumors.

V gave up 3 bases and J gave up 2 bases, with 7 bases separating them. The CDR3 consists of 13 residues. Germline V lookup: CDR1 MGHDK, CDR2 SYGVNS. The treatment: treatment-naive control, cytoreductive nephrectomy. Control tumors came from a handful of females and 11 males, aged about 35 to 82. The method was immunoSEQ multiplex PCR; TCRdb's version includes in-frame clones alone and lacks a portion of them. This table has 6,000 to 8,000 clones, roughly 61% appearing once. The rearrangement uses TRBV25-1 and TRBJ1-2; no reliable D call. The receptor was derived from a woman in her 70s with renal cell carcinoma. This material consisted of tumor tissue, taken from a patient whose treatment was nephrectomy without radiotherapy. CDR3 region: CASSEGGNYGYTF. Written as DNA, the CDR3 is TGTGCCAGCAGTGAGGGAGGGAACTATGGCTACACCTTC.